Listed below are T cell receptor beta chains from one sample, sequenced in a study of siplizumab effects on memory and regulatory T cells. TCRdb's copy holds only in-frame clones and misses some; the assay was immunoSEQ multiplex PCR. The sample lists 94,000 or so clones; roughly 95% were seen once. Sequencing was performed on naive CD4+ T cells sorted from blood. These receptors all stem from a human donor in good health. CDR3s include the opening cysteine and the closing phenylalanine or tryptophan. A D gene is named only where the DNA matches it firmly. Some rows mark clone size as missing; the rest say once, few, many or name a class of expanded clone.

CDR3aa	CDR3nt	abundance	v_gene	j_gene	d_gene
CASSVIGGLYSPLHF	TGTGCCAGCAGCGTTATCGGGGGCCTGTATTCACCCCTCCACTTT	.	TRBV9	TRBJ1-6	.
CASSYTQVEAFF	TGTGCCAGCAGTTACACACAGGTTGAAGCTTTCTTT	.	TRBV6-6	TRBJ1-1	.
CASRRGVAGVDEQFF	TGTGCCAGTAGGAGGGGGGTAGCGGGGGTCGATGAGCAGTTCTTC	.	TRBV19	TRBJ2-1	TRBD2
CASSYRDRDGYTF	TGTGCCAGCAGTTACCGGGACAGGGATGGCTACACCTTC	.	TRBV5-5	TRBJ1-2	TRBD1
CASSASTWLTEAFF	TGTGCCAGCAGCGCCTCCACTTGGTTAACTGAAGCTTTCTTT	.	TRBV5-6	TRBJ1-1	.
CASSSGIQLNNEQFF	TGTGCCAGCAGTAGCGGGATCCAGCTAAACAATGAGCAGTTCTTC	once	TRBV28	TRBJ2-1	TRBD2
CASSLSFESEAFF	TGCGCCAGCAGCCTCAGTTTTGAAAGTGAAGCTTTCTTT	.	TRBV5-1	TRBJ1-1	.
CASSSNRGRREKLFF	TGTGCCAGCAGCTCCAACAGGGGGCGACGTGAAAAACTGTTTTTT	.	TRBV5-4	TRBJ1-4	TRBD1
CASSSQGAGGYTF	TGTGCCAGCAGCTCCCAGGGGGCTGGGGGCTACACCTTC	once	TRBV7-3	TRBJ1-2	TRBD1
CASSVRDREEKLFF	TGTGCCAGCAGCGTCCGGGACAGGGAAGAAAAACTGTTTTTT	.	TRBV9	TRBJ1-4	TRBD1
CASSRRSVYNEQFF	TGTGCCAGCAGTCGTCGGAGTGTCTACAATGAGCAGTTCTTC	.	TRBV6-1	TRBJ2-1	.
CAWSVPGTVSYEQYF	TGTGCCTGGAGTGTACCCGGGACGGTCTCCTACGAGCAGTACTTC	.	TRBV30	TRBJ2-7	.
CASSQRGATNEKLFF	TGTGCCAGCAGCCAACGGGGGGCAACTAATGAAAAACTGTTTTTT	.	TRBV27	TRBJ1-4	.
CASSVPGLAGGFTDTQYF	TGTGCCAGCAGCGTCCCGGGACTAGCGGGGGGTTTCACAGATACGCAGTATTTT	once	TRBV9	TRBJ2-3	TRBD2
CASSDLGGPANGEQFF	TGTGCCAGCAGTGATCTAGGGGGCCCTGCGAACGGAGAGCAGTTCTTC	.	TRBV27	TRBJ2-1	TRBD1
CSAETPETQYF	TGCAGTGCCGAGACCCCAGAGACCCAGTACTTC	.	TRBV20-1	TRBJ2-5	.
CASSSTGRQETQYF	TGTGCCAGCAGTTCGACAGGGAGGCAAGAGACCCAGTACTTC	.	TRBV5-6	TRBJ2-5	.
CASSQRGGSDTQYF	TGCGCCAGCAGCCAACGGGGGGGATCAGATACGCAGTATTTT	.	TRBV4-1	TRBJ2-3	TRBD2
CASSQGLPSSYEQYF	TGTGCCAGCAGCCAAGGACTCCCGAGCTCCTACGAGCAGTACTTC	.	TRBV9	TRBJ2-7	.
CASSLSGQGMYQPQHF	TGTGCCAGCAGCTTATCCGGACAGGGAATGTATCAGCCCCAGCATTTT	.	TRBV28	TRBJ1-5	TRBD1
CASSYSSWGTEAFF	TGTGCCAGCAGTTACTCTTCCTGGGGTACTGAAGCTTTCTTT	.	TRBV6-5	TRBJ1-1	.
CASSPDSRPQHF	TGTGCCAGCAGTCCAGACTCTAGGCCCCAGCATTTT	.	TRBV6-1	TRBJ1-5	.
CASSLAQTSGGPNEQFF	TGTGCCAGCAGCTTAGCCCAAACTAGCGGGGGACCCAATGAGCAGTTCTTC	once	TRBV7-9	TRBJ2-1	TRBD2
CASSPRAGESGSTIYF	TGTGCCAGCAGCCCCCGCGCAGGGGAATCTGGAAGCACCATATATTTT	.	TRBV4-2	TRBJ1-3	.
CASSSGTGQYF	TGTGCCAGCAGTTCAGGGACGGGGCAGTACTTC	.	TRBV28	TRBJ2-7	.
CASSHPTPTSGESSYNEQFF	TGTGCCAGCAGCCACCCTACTCCGACTAGCGGCGAGAGCTCCTACAATGAGCAGTTCTTC	.	TRBV4-2	TRBJ2-1	TRBD2
CASSYLGSSGNTIYF	TGTGCCAGCAGTTACCTCGGGAGCTCTGGAAACACCATATATTTT	once	TRBV6-6	TRBJ1-3	.
CASSRTGGTGELFF	TGTGCCAGCAGTAGGACAGGGGGAACCGGGGAGCTGTTTTTT	.	TRBV25-1	TRBJ2-2	TRBD1
CASRAAGGPNEQFF	TGCGCCAGCAGAGCCGCGGGGGGGCCGAATGAGCAGTTCTTC	.	TRBV4-1	TRBJ2-1	TRBD2
CATKAGGNTGELFF	TGTGCCACAAAAGCGGGGGGGAACACCGGGGAGCTGTTTTTT	.	TRBV4-2	TRBJ2-2	TRBD2
CASSFSGTGGTGELFF	TGTGCCAGCAGCTTCTCCGGGACAGGAGGGACCGGGGAGCTGTTTTTT	.	TRBV7-2	TRBJ2-2	TRBD1
CASSVKSGGYYEQYF	TGTGCCAGCAGCGTCAAGAGCGGGGGCTATTACGAGCAGTACTTC	.	TRBV9	TRBJ2-7	TRBD2
CASSPGLTGVPNIQYF	TGTGCCAGCAGCCCGGGTTTAACAGGGGTTCCAAACATTCAGTACTTC	.	TRBV5-6	TRBJ2-4	TRBD1
CASSYLLAGGPYNEQFF	TGCGCCAGCAGCTACTTATTAGCGGGGGGCCCCTACAATGAGCAGTTCTTC	.	TRBV5-1	TRBJ2-1	TRBD2
CASSQGSAGVGETQYF	TGCGCCAGCAGCCAAGGGTCAGCGGGGGTAGGGGAGACCCAGTACTTC	once	TRBV4-3	TRBJ2-5	TRBD2
CASRFPHTIYF	TGTGCCAGCAGATTTCCCCACACCATATATTTT	.	TRBV6-1	TRBJ1-3	.
CASSQTTLAKNIQYF	TGCGCCAGCAGCCAAACGACACTAGCCAAAAACATTCAGTACTTC	once	TRBV4-1	TRBJ2-4	.
CASSPGQGAVGYTF	TGTGCCAGCTCACCCGGACAGGGGGCGGTCGGCTACACCTTC	.	TRBV18	TRBJ1-2	TRBD1
CASRAGPGYEQYF	TGTGCCAGCAGGGCAGGGCCGGGCTACGAGCAGTACTTC	.	TRBV27	TRBJ2-7	.
CASSDYPRSYNEQFF	TGTGCCAGCAGTGACTATCCTCGCTCCTACAATGAGCAGTTCTTC	.	TRBV6-1	TRBJ2-1	.
CASSPYLAGRGPEAFF	TGTGCCAGTAGTCCCTACCTGGCGGGACGGGGGCCTGAAGCTTTCTTT	.	TRBV19	TRBJ1-1	.
CASVLAGTDTQYF	TGTGCCAGTGTACTAGCTGGCACAGATACGCAGTATTTT	.	TRBV5-6	TRBJ2-3	.
CASSVEGWDEAFF	TGTGCCAGCAGCGTAGAAGGGTGGGATGAAGCTTTCTTT	.	TRBV9	TRBJ1-1	.
CASSIQGGQSYEQYF	TGTGCCAGCAGCATACAGGGTGGGCAATCCTACGAGCAGTACTTC	.	TRBV7-3	TRBJ2-7	.
CASTTLAGGAHYGYTF	TGCGCCAGCACGACATTAGCAGGGGGCGCCCACTATGGCTACACCTTC	.	TRBV10-1	TRBJ1-2	TRBD1
CASSLERTVTEAFF	TGTGCCAGCAGCTTAGAAAGGACAGTCACTGAAGCTTTCTTT	.	TRBV7-2	TRBJ1-1	.
CASSSRDTGHYGYTF	TGTGCCAGCAGCTCCAGAGACACAGGCCACTATGGCTACACCTTC	.	TRBV9	TRBJ1-2	.
CASGGSPYSNQPQHF	TGTGCCAGCGGGGGGAGTCCCTATAGCAATCAGCCCCAGCATTTT	once	TRBV27	TRBJ1-5	.
CASSSAGGSYYNEQFF	TGCGCCAGCAGCTCGGCGGGAGGCTCTTATTACAATGAGCAGTTCTTC	.	TRBV5-1	TRBJ2-1	TRBD2
CASSSTWQGGSEQYF	TGTGCCAGTAGTAGCACCTGGCAGGGGGGAAGCGAGCAGTACTTC	.	TRBV19	TRBJ2-7	.
CASSFLGNEQFF	TGTGCCAGCAGCTTCTTAGGAAATGAGCAGTTCTTC	.	TRBV7-3	TRBJ2-1	.
CASSLTGLNTEAFF	TGTGCCAGCAGCTTGACGGGATTGAACACTGAAGCTTTCTTT	.	TRBV6-1	TRBJ1-1	.
CASSPNPGRLAKNIQYF	TGTGCCAGCTCACCAAATCCGGGACGGCTAGCCAAAAACATTCAGTACTTC	once	TRBV18	TRBJ2-4	.
CASPEGNTEAFF	TGTGCCAGCCCCGAGGGGAACACTGAAGCTTTCTTT	.	TRBV6-4	TRBJ1-1	.
CASSLGPITGGPGYTF	TGTGCCAGCAGCTTAGGCCCCATCACAGGGGGACCTGGCTACACCTTC	.	TRBV7-6	TRBJ1-2	TRBD1
CASSEAVGNGQPQHF	TGTGCCAGCAGTGAAGCAGTAGGGAACGGTCAGCCCCAGCATTTT	once	TRBV25-1	TRBJ1-5	.
CASSELADYQPQHF	TGTGCCAGCAGCGAGTTGGCGGATTATCAGCCCCAGCATTTT	.	TRBV9	TRBJ1-5	.
CASSPEGTEAFF	TGCGCCAGCAGTCCCGAGGGCACTGAAGCTTTCTTT	.	TRBV5-1	TRBJ1-1	.
CASSHLTAGGYEQYF	TGTGCCAGCAGCCACCTGACGGCGGGGGGTTACGAGCAGTACTTC	.	TRBV4-2	TRBJ2-7	TRBD2